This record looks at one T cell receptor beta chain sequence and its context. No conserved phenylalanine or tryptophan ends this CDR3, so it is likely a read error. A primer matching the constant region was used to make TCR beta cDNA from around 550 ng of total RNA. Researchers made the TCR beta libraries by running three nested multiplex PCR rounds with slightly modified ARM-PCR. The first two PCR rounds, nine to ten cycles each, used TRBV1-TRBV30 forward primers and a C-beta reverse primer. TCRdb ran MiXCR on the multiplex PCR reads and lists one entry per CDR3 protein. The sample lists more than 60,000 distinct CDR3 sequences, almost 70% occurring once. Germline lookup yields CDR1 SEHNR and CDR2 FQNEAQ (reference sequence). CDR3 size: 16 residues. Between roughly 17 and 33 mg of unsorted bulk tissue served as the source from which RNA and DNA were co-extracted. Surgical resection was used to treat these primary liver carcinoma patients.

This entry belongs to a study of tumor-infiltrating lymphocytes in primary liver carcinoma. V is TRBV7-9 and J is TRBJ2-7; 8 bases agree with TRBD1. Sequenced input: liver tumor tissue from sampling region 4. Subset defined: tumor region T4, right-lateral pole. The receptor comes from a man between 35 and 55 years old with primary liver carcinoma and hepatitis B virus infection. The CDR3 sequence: CASSRSGQGVIYGQYL. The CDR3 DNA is TGTGCCAGCAGCCGTTCCGGACAGGGAGTAATCTACGGGCAGTACCTC.